This TCR beta chain was profiled in a study of shared clonotypes between healthy human individuals. Study context: Three men and a couple of women, aged 18 to 49, were donors.

Terminally differentiated effector memory CD45RA+ cells were excluded by CCR7 positive selection of CD45RO-negative cells. The trim removed 5 bases at V and 4 bases at J, leaving 9 bases unmatched. Germline V CDR1 and CDR2: LNHDA, SQIVND (reference sequence). The length of the CDR3 is 15 residues. Here immunoSEQ multiplex PCR was the method, and the copy in TCRdb shows in-frame clones only, minus some. This table has about 2.2 million clones, 93% appearing once. This receptor was identified in a man aged 18 to 35 in good health. Some clones in this sample may be carry-over from other donors' samples. The material sequenced was naive CD8+ T cells from PBMCs. The chain combines TRBV19 with TRBJ1-2; 8 nucleotides agree with TRBD1. CDR3 sequence: CASSFSQGAGYGYTF. In DNA, the CDR3 is TGTGCCAGTAGTTTCTCTCAGGGGGCCGGCTATGGCTACACCTTC.